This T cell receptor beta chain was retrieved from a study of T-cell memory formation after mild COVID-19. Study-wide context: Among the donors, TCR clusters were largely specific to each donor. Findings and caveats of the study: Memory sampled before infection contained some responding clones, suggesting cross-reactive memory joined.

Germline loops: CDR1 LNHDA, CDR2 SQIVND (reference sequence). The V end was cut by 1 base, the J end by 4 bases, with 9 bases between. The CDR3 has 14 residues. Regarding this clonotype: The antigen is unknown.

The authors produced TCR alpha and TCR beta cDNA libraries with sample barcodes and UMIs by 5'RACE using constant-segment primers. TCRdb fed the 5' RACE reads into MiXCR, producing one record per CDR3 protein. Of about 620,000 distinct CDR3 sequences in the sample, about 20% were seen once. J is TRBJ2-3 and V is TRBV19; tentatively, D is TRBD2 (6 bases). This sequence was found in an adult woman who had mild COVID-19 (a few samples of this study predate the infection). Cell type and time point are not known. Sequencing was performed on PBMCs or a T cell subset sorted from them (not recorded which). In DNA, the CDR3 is TGTGCCAGTAGTATAGCACTAGCAGCAGATACGCAGTATTTT. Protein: CASSIALAADTQYF.